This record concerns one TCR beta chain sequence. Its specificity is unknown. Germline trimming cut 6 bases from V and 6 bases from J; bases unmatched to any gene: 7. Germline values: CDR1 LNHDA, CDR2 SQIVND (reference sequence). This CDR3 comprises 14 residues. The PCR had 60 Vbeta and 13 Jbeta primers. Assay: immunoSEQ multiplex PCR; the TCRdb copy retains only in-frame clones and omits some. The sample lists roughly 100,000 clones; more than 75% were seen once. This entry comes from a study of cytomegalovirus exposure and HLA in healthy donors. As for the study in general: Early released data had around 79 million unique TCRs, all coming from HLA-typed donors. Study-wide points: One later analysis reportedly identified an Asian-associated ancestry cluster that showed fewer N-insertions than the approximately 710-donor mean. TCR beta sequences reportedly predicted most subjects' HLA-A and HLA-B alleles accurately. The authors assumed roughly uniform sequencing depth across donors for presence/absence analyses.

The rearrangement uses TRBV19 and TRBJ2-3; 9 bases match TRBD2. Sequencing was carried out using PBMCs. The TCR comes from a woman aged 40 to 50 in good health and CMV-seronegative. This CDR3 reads CASRAGGRFDTQYF. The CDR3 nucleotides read TGTGCCAGTAGGGCGGGAGGGCGTTTCGATACGCAGTATTTT.